Listed below are T cell receptor beta chains from one sample, sequenced in a study of blood T cell repertoires in COVID-19. The table came from immunoSEQ multiplex PCR; TCRdb's copy has only in-frame clones and leaves some out. The sample contains around 170,000 clones, approximately 80% of which appear only once. The specimen sequenced was PBMCs or T cells enriched from blood (not recorded which). These receptors all come from a man aged 50-60 years who had recovered from COVID-19. CDR3s include the opening cysteine and the closing phenylalanine or tryptophan. Fields, in order: D gene, V gene, J gene, clone size, CDR3 DNA, CDR3 protein. The D gene is left open where the match is weak. Part of the rows lack a size; the others show once, few, many or a class for expanded clones.

d_call: TRBD1
v_call: TRBV2
j_call: TRBJ1-1
clone_size: .
cdr3_nt: TGTGCCAGCAGTGTTAACAGGGGGAACACTGAAGCTTTCTTT
cdr3_aa: CASSVNRGNTEAFF

d_call: TRBD1
v_call: TRBV29-1
j_call: TRBJ2-7
clone_size: once
cdr3_nt: TGCAGCGTTGGGGCTAGGACAGGGTACGAGCAGTACTTC
cdr3_aa: CSVGARTGYEQYF

d_call: TRBD1
v_call: TRBV10-3
j_call: TRBJ2-2
clone_size: .
cdr3_nt: TGTGCCATCAGCGAGACAGGGGCCACCGGGGAGCTGTTTTTT
cdr3_aa: CAISETGATGELFF

d_call: TRBD1
v_call: TRBV5-4
j_call: TRBJ2-7
clone_size: once
cdr3_nt: TGTGCCAGCAGCTTGCGGGACAGGGGGTTAGACGAGCAGTACTTC
cdr3_aa: CASSLRDRGLDEQYF

d_call: .
v_call: TRBV27
j_call: TRBJ1-6
clone_size: .
cdr3_nt: TGTGCCAGCAGTTTGAACAGGGACAATTCACCCCTCCACTTT
cdr3_aa: CASSLNRDNSPLHF

d_call: TRBD1
v_call: TRBV18
j_call: TRBJ1-3
clone_size: .
cdr3_nt: TGTGCCAGCTCAGGAGGGACAGACTCTGGAAACACCATATATTTT
cdr3_aa: CASSGGTDSGNTIYF

d_call: TRBD1
v_call: TRBV4-3
j_call: TRBJ1-2
clone_size: .
cdr3_nt: TGCGCCAGCAGCCAAGAAGTGTACCAACAGGGGGCAAGTGGCTACACCTTC
cdr3_aa: CASSQEVYQQGASGYTF

d_call: .
v_call: TRBV28
j_call: TRBJ2-7
clone_size: .
cdr3_nt: TGTGCCAGCACCGGGAACACGAGGTACGAGCAGTACTTC
cdr3_aa: CASTGNTRYEQYF

d_call: .
v_call: TRBV6-6
j_call: TRBJ2-3
clone_size: once
cdr3_nt: TGTGCCAGCAGTCCCCACTCCCCCGGCACAGATACGCAGTATTTT
cdr3_aa: CASSPHSPGTDTQYF

d_call: .
v_call: TRBV11-3
j_call: TRBJ2-3
clone_size: .
cdr3_nt: TGTGCCAGCAGCTTAGGCGGGGCCCTTTCAGATACGCAGTATTTT
cdr3_aa: CASSLGGALSDTQYF

d_call: .
v_call: TRBV5-6
j_call: TRBJ1-1
clone_size: .
cdr3_nt: TGTGCCAGCAGCTCCCTACGGGGGATCCGGGGCACTGAAGCTTTCTTT
cdr3_aa: CASSSLRGIRGTEAFF

d_call: TRBD1
v_call: TRBV4-2
j_call: TRBJ2-1
clone_size: .
cdr3_nt: TGTGCCAGCAGCCAAGCATCCATGGGACAGTTCTCCTACAATGAGCAGTTCTTC
cdr3_aa: CASSQASMGQFSYNEQFF

d_call: TRBD1
v_call: TRBV5-1
j_call: TRBJ1-4
clone_size: .
cdr3_nt: TGCGCCAGCAGGGTGACAGGGGGCGGCAATGAAAAACTGTTTTTT
cdr3_aa: CASRVTGGGNEKLFF

d_call: TRBD1
v_call: TRBV24-1
j_call: TRBJ2-7
clone_size: .
cdr3_nt: TGTGCCACCAGTGAGCGGACAGGGGACTCCTACGAGCAGTACTTC
cdr3_aa: CATSERTGDSYEQYF

d_call: TRBD1
v_call: TRBV7-8
j_call: TRBJ1-5
clone_size: .
cdr3_nt: TGTGCCAGCACTTTAGCACAGGGGCTTCAGGGCAATCAGCCCCAGCATTTT
cdr3_aa: CASTLAQGLQGNQPQHF

d_call: .
v_call: TRBV14
j_call: TRBJ2-5
clone_size: .
cdr3_nt: TGTGCCAGCAGCCAAGATCGGCAGACAACCCAGTACTTC
cdr3_aa: CASSQDRQTTQYF

d_call: .
v_call: TRBV19
j_call: TRBJ2-7
clone_size: once
cdr3_nt: TGTGCCAGTAGCGGGACGGCGAGGGGGTACGAGCAGTACTTC
cdr3_aa: CASSGTARGYEQYF

d_call: .
v_call: TRBV5-4
j_call: TRBJ1-2
clone_size: few
cdr3_nt: TGTGCCAGCACCCGGGGTGATATCGTCTCCTATGGCTACACCTTC
cdr3_aa: CASTRGDIVSYGYTF

d_call: TRBD1
v_call: TRBV2
j_call: TRBJ1-5
clone_size: .
cdr3_nt: TGTGCCAGCAGCAGACAGGGCCCCCAAATCGGGCAGCCCCAGCATTTT
cdr3_aa: CASSRQGPQIGQPQHF

d_call: .
v_call: TRBV27
j_call: TRBJ2-7
clone_size: .
cdr3_nt: TGTGCCAGCAGTGACAGGGACTCTTACGAGCAGTACTTC
cdr3_aa: CASSDRDSYEQYF

d_call: TRBD1
v_call: TRBV5-1
j_call: TRBJ1-1
clone_size: .
cdr3_nt: TGCGCCAGCAGCACTGGACAGGGGAACACTGAAGCTTTCTTT
cdr3_aa: CASSTGQGNTEAFF

d_call: .
v_call: TRBV29-1
j_call: TRBJ2-5
clone_size: .
cdr3_nt: TGCAGCGTTGCTGGAGGAGGAGAGACCCAGTACTTC
cdr3_aa: CSVAGGGETQYF

d_call: TRBD2
v_call: TRBV2
j_call: TRBJ2-7
clone_size: .
cdr3_nt: TGTGCCAGCATGAGAGCGGGGGGCGCCTACGAGCAGTACTTC
cdr3_aa: CASMRAGGAYEQYF

d_call: .
v_call: TRBV6-5
j_call: TRBJ2-1
clone_size: .
cdr3_nt: TGTGCCAGCAGCTCGAGGACAGACAATGAGCAGTTCTTC
cdr3_aa: CASSSRTDNEQFF

d_call: .
v_call: TRBV6-4
j_call: TRBJ1-2
clone_size: .
cdr3_nt: TGTGCCAGCAGTGAATCGGGGACATTTTCCTATGGCTACACCTTC
cdr3_aa: CASSESGTFSYGYTF

d_call: .
v_call: TRBV7-8
j_call: TRBJ1-3
clone_size: once
cdr3_nt: TGTGCCAGCAGCTCCACCCGAGCAAGGGGCTCTGGAAACACCATATATTTT
cdr3_aa: CASSSTRARGSGNTIYF

d_call: .
v_call: TRBV5-1
j_call: TRBJ2-1
clone_size: .
cdr3_nt: TGCGCCAGCAGCAGGGGGTTTGACAATGAGCAGTTCTTC
cdr3_aa: CASSRGFDNEQFF

d_call: TRBD2
v_call: TRBV4-1
j_call: TRBJ2-5
clone_size: .
cdr3_nt: TGCGCCAGCAGCTTTAGCGGGGGGAGTGGAGAGACCCAGTACTTC
cdr3_aa: CASSFSGGSGETQYF

d_call: .
v_call: TRBV11-1
j_call: TRBJ1-4
clone_size: .
cdr3_nt: TGTGCCAGCAGCAGCGGGAGGACTAATGAAAAACTGTTTTTT
cdr3_aa: CASSSGRTNEKLFF

d_call: TRBD2
v_call: TRBV6-6
j_call: TRBJ2-3
clone_size: once
cdr3_nt: TGTGCCAGCAGTTATACTAGCGTGCTAACAGATACGCAGTATTTT
cdr3_aa: CASSYTSVLTDTQYF